The T cell receptor (beta chain) under discussion was sequenced for a study of Tregs in tolerant kidney transplant recipients. For the study at large: The nonmyeloablative bone marrow transplants came from related graft donors, with transient mixed chimerism. Study-level results: Validation in larger populations is needed because few patients were studied. Some patients' samples used different primers over time, so nucleotide sequences weren't comparable.

Per germline, CDR1 LNHDA and CDR2 SQIVND (reference sequence). The CDR3 is 17 residues long. Trimming took off 2 bases at V and 3 bases at J, with 19 bases between the two ends. CD4+CD25+CD127- Tregs, CD4+CD25- non-Tregs, CD4 and CD8 cells were sorted. Assay: immunoSEQ multiplex PCR; the TCRdb copy retains only in-frame clones and omits some. This table lists about 30,000 clones. Notes on this clone: Antigen: not known. Coverage ceases 3 residues before the CDR3 finishes, and the germline J gene fills in the end.

Sequencing was performed on CD8+ T cells from blood, taken before the transplant. V and J are TRBV19 and TRBJ1-2; D is undetermined. The sequence derives from a human donor who received a combined kidney and bone marrow transplant. The sequenced CDR3 bases are TGTGCCAGTAGTATACGGGCACCCGCCCAGCGGTACTATGGC. It encodes CASSIRAPAQRYYG. The full CDR3 is CASSIRAPAQRYYGYTF.